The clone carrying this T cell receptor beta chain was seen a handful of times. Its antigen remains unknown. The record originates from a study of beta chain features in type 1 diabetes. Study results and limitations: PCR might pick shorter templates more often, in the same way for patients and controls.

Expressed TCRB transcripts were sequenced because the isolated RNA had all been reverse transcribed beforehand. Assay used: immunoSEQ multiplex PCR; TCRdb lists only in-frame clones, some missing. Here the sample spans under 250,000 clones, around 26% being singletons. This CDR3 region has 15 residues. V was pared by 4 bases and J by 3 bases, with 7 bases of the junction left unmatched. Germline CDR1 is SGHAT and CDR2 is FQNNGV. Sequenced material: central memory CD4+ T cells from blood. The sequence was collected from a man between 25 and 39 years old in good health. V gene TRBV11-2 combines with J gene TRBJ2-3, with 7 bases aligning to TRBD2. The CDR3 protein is CASSSLGGMTDTQYF. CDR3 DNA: TGTGCCAGCAGCTCCCTGGGGGGGATGACAGATACGCAGTATTTT.